Listed below are T cell receptor beta chains from one sample, sequenced in a study of shared clonotypes between healthy human individuals. Produced via immunoSEQ multiplex PCR; TCRdb's table is partial and in-frame only. This table has more than 900,000 clones, around three quarters appearing once. Sequencing was carried out using memory CD4+ T cells from PBMCs. The receptors derive from a man younger than 35 in good health. Some clones in this sample may be carry-over from other donors' samples. Both conserved end residues are part of each CDR3. A D gene is named only where the DNA matches it firmly. The size entry is marked missing in some rows and otherwise reads once, few, many or a size class.

V gene	clone size	D gene	J gene	CDR3 protein	CDR3 DNA
TRBV7-9	.	.	TRBJ1-2	CASSPTSQGQMSGYTF	TGTGCCAGCAGCCCGACGTCGCAAGGGCAGATGAGTGGCTACACCTTC
TRBV18	.	.	TRBJ2-5	CASSPLPRGAGETQYF	TGTGCCAGCTCACCGCTCCCCAGGGGGGCCGGTGAGACCCAGTACTTC
TRBV7-2	.	TRBD1	TRBJ1-5	CASSLGQGFQPQHF	TGTGCCAGCAGCCTCGGACAGGGATTTCAGCCCCAGCATTTT
TRBV2	.	.	TRBJ2-7	CASIRSYEQYF	TGTGCCAGCATTCGCTCCTACGAGCAGTACTTC
TRBV30	.	.	TRBJ1-1	CAWSDGVTGFNTEAFF	TGTGCCTGGAGTGACGGGGTGACAGGTTTTAACACTGAAGCTTTCTTT
TRBV5-1	.	TRBD2	TRBJ2-7	CASSLESSGSEQYF	TGCGCCAGCAGCTTGGAGTCCAGCGGGAGCGAGCAGTACTTC
TRBV28	.	.	TRBJ1-2	CASTPGAPNYGYTF	TGTGCCAGCACCCCGGGGGCCCCTAACTATGGCTACACCTTC
TRBV29-1	.	.	TRBJ2-1	CSVASELDSYNEQFF	TGCAGCGTTGCATCAGAACTAGACTCCTACAATGAGCAGTTCTTC
TRBV4-1	few	.	TRBJ1-3	CASSQAGTGNTIYF	TGCGCCAGCAGCCAAGCAGGGACTGGAAACACCATATATTTT
TRBV6-6	.	.	TRBJ2-5	CASSYSGVPGETQYF	TGTGCCAGCAGTTACTCCGGGGTACCGGGGGAGACCCAGTACTTC
TRBV28	.	TRBD1	TRBJ1-5	CASSPKLPGGNQPQHF	TGTGCCAGCAGTCCAAAGTTACCAGGGGGAAATCAGCCCCAGCATTTT
TRBV30	.	.	TRBJ1-1	CAWSREGPEAFF	TGTGCCTGGAGTAGAGAGGGCCCAGAAGCTTTCTTT
TRBV27	.	.	TRBJ1-4	CASSPYGSRSEKLFF	TGTGCCAGCAGCCCATACGGCTCCCGGAGTGAAAAACTGTTTTTT
TRBV2	.	.	TRBJ1-5	CASSPVRALSNQPQHF	TGTGCCAGCAGTCCTGTGAGAGCCCTGAGCAATCAGCCCCAGCATTTT
TRBV28	.	.	TRBJ2-5	CASSLSRNVKTQYF	TGTGCCAGCAGTTTATCTCGGAACGTAAAGACCCAGTACTTC
TRBV5-1	.	TRBD2	TRBJ2-7	CASSPSLAGVGEQYF	TGCGCCAGCAGCCCTTCACTAGCGGGAGTTGGCGAGCAGTACTTC
TRBV2	.	TRBD1	TRBJ2-7	CASSRDSYEQYF	TGTGCCAGCAGTAGGGACAGCTACGAGCAGTACTTC